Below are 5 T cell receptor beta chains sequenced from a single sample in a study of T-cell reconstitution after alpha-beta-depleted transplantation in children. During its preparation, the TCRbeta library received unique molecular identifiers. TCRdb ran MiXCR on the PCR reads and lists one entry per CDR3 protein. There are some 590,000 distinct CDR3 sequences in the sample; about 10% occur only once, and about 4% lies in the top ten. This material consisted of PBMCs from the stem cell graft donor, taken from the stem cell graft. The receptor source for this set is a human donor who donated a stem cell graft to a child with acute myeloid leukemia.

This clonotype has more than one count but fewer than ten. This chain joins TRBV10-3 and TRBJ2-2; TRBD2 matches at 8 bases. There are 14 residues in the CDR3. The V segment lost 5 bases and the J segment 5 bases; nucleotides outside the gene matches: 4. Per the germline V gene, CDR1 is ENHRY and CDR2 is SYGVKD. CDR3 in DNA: TGTGCCATCAGTACCGGGAGGGATACCGGGGAGCTGTTTTTT. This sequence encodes CAISTGRDTGELFF.

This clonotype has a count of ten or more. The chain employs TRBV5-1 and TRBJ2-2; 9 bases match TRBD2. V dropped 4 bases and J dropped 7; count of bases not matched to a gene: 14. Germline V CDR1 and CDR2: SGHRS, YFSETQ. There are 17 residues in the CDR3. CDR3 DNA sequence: TGCGCCAGCAGCCCATCCCTTAGCGGGAGTATTGTCGGGGAGCTGTTTTTT. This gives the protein CASSPSLSGSIVGELFF.

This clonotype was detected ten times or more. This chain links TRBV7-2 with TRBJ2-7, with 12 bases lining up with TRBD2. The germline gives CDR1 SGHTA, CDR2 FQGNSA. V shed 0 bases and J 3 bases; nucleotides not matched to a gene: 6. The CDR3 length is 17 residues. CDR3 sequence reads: CASSLATSGSSHYEQYF. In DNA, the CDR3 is TGTGCCAGCAGCTTAGCGACTAGCGGGAGTTCCCACTACGAGCAGTACTTC.

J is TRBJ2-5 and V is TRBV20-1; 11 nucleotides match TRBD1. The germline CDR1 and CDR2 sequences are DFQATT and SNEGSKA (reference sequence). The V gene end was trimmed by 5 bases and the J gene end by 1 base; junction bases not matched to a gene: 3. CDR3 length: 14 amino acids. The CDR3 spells CSAVGQGGQETQYF. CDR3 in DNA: TGCAGTGCTGTGGGACAGGGGGGCCAAGAGACCCAGTACTTC.

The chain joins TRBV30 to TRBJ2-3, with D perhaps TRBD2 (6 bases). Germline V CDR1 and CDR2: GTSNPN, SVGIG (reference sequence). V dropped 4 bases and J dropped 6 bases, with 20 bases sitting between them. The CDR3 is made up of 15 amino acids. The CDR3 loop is CAWTPGVTRQDTQYF. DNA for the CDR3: TGTGCCTGGACCCCGGGGGTAACCCGGCAGGATACGCAGTATTTT.